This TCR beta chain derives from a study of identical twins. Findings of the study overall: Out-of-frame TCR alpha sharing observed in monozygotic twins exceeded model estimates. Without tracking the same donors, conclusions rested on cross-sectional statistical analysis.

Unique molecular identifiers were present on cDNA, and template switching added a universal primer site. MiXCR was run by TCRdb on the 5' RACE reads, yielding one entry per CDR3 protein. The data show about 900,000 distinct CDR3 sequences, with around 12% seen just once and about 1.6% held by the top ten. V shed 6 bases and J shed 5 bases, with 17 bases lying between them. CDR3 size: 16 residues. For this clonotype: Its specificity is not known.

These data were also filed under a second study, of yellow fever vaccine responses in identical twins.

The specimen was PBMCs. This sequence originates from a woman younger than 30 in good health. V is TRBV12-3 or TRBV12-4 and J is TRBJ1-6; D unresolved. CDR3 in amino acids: CASRAGPRIHNSPLHF. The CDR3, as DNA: TGTGCCAGCAGGGCCGGGCCCAGGATTCATAATTCACCCCTCCACTTT.